This T cell receptor (beta chain) was captured in a study of cytomegalovirus exposure and HLA in healthy donors. Study-level points and caveats: As a later analysis showed, several of the most significant clusters appeared to be linked to common viral pathogens.

Though nominally healthy at sampling, donors likely had unrecorded immune exposures. The CDR3 runs to 12 residues. Germline V gene lookup returns CDR1 GTSNPN and CDR2 SVGIG (reference sequence). V was clipped by 5 bases and J by 4 bases, with 9 bases between them. Remarks on this clone: Antigen unknown.

60 Vbeta and 13 Jbeta primers were used in PCR. Authors' processing steps: Later, an analysis found 75 million to 90 million unique TCR beta chains, and about 9.9 million of these were shared. Using immunoSEQ multiplex PCR, the repertoire was profiled, and TCRdb retains in-frame clones only, with some absent. V, J and clone size were drawn from that table, and D and trimming were deduced from the DNA. The data contain about 130,000 clones, about 80% of them singletons. The sequence derives from a girl under 10 years old in good health and CMV-seronegative. Sequenced input: PBMCs. V and J are TRBV30 and TRBJ1-3; D gene unclear. The CDR3: CAWLQYGNTIYF. The CDR3 DNA reads TGTGCCTGGCTTCAGTACGGAAACACCATATATTTT.